The 4 T cell receptor beta chains given below trace back to one sample, sequenced in a study of blood T cell repertoires in COVID-19. Using immunoSEQ multiplex PCR, the repertoire was profiled, and TCRdb retains in-frame clones only, with some absent. Of around 160,000 clones listed, approximately 85% are singletons. The material sequenced was peripheral blood. The receptors originated from a woman aged 60-75 years with COVID-19, enrolled during active disease.

The chain links TRBV5-1 to TRBJ2-7; 7 positions match TRBD1. The ends lost 1 base at V and 4 bases at J; junction bases unmatched: 26. This CDR3 has 21 residues. Germline lookup yields CDR1 SGHRS and CDR2 YFSETQ. The CDR3 protein is CASSLSSTQKLTGPKVYEQYF. The CDR3 DNA follows: TGCGCCAGCAGCTTGAGTTCCACCCAAAAACTGACAGGGCCGAAGGTTTACGAGCAGTACTTC.

The V call is TRBV19, the J call TRBJ1-2; D might be TRBD1 (5 bases). Trimming removed 6 bases at V and 5 bases at J, with 13 bases between. CDR1 and CDR2 from the germline V gene are LNHDA and SQIVND (reference sequence). This CDR3 is built from 13 residues. As DNA, the CDR3 is TGTGCCAGTAGGCGGGAGGGGTTTTATGGCTACACCTTC. It codes for CASRREGFYGYTF.

The chain carries TRBV27 and TRBJ1-5; TRBD1 agrees at 10 bases. With 2 bases clipped from V and 3 bases from J, the junction kept 7 bases outside the gene matches. CDR1 is MNHEY and CDR2 is SMNVEV in the germline V gene (reference sequence). The CDR3 consists of 17 residues. CDR3 amino acids: CASSLEGQGFVNQPQHF. The CDR3 DNA sequence: TGTGCCAGCAGTTTAGAGGGACAGGGGTTTGTCAATCAGCCCCAGCATTTT.

This sequence joins TRBV7-2 and TRBJ1-5, with D perhaps matching TRBD1 (5 bases). V lost 0 bases and J lost 6, with 6 bases in between. Germline V gene sequence: CDR1 SGHTA, CDR2 FQGNSA. This CDR3 has 13 amino acids. CDR3 protein: CASSLAGGQPQHF. As DNA, the CDR3 is TGTGCCAGCAGCTTAGCGGGGGGTCAGCCCCAGCATTTT.